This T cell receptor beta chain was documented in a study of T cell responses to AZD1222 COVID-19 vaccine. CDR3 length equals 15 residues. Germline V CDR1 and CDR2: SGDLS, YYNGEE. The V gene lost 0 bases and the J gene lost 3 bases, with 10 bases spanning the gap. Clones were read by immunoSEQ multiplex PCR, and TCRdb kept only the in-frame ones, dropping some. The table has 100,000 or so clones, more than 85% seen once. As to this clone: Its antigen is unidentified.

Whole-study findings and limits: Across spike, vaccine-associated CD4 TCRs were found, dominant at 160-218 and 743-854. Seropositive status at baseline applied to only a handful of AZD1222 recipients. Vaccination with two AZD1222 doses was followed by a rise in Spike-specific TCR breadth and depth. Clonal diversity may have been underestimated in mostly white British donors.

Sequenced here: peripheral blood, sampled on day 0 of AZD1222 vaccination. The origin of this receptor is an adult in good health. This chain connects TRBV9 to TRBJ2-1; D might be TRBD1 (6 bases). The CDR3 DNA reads TGTGCCAGCAGCGTAGGCGGCAGGGGCTACAATGAGCAGTTCTTC. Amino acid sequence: CASSVGGRGYNEQFF.